The 9 T cell receptor beta chains below all came from one sample that was sequenced in a study of blood T cell repertoires in COVID-19. Sequencing used immunoSEQ multiplex PCR; TCRdb keeps in-frame clones, though not all of them. The profile covers around 390,000 clones, with around nine tenths appearing a single time and about 10% taken by the ten largest. The specimen was PBMCs or T cells enriched from blood (not recorded which). Source of these receptors: a woman aged 45 to 65 who had recovered from COVID-19.

This clone was recorded only once. The chain links TRBV2 to TRBJ2-4; maybe TRBD1 (6 bases). The germline gives CDR1 SNHLY, CDR2 FYNNEI. V was pared by 10 bases and J by 7 bases, with 14 bases between. This CDR3 has 12 amino acids. DNA of the CDR3: TGTGCCACCTCAGGGGCGTCGAACATTCAGTACTTC. As protein: CATSGASNIQYF.

The rearrangement uses TRBV24-1 and TRBJ2-1; 12 nucleotides match TRBD2. V lost 4 bases, J lost 3 bases, and 3 bases stayed unmatched. Per the germline V gene, CDR1 is KGHDR and CDR2 is SFDVKD. This CDR3 region has 16 residues. The CDR3 here is CATSDPSGGGYNEQFF. The CDR3 coding sequence is TGTGCCACCAGTGACCCTAGCGGGGGGGGCTACAATGAGCAGTTCTTC.

The chain is built from TRBV6-4 and TRBJ1-6; TRBD1 matches at 11 bases. The CDR3 contains 15 residues. V trimming: 5 bases; J trimming: 9 bases; junction bases outside the gene matches: 6. Per the germline V gene, CDR1 is MRHNA and CDR2 is SNTAGT. The CDR3 loop reads CASSSGTGGGSPLHF. CDR3 nucleotides: TGTGCCAGCAGTTCCGGGACAGGGGGTGGTTCACCCCTCCACTTT.

The rearrangement links TRBV2 to TRBJ2-1; 8 bases line up with TRBD2. Per germline, CDR1 SNHLY and CDR2 FYNNEI. The CDR3 spans 14 residues. The trim removed 7 bases at V and 3 bases at J, leaving 5 bases unmatched. CDR3 coding DNA: TGTGCCAGCAAATGGACTAGCTACTACAATGAGCAGTTCTTC. Translating it yields CASKWTSYYNEQFF.

The gene calls are TRBV3-1 (or the pseudogene TRBV3-2) and TRBJ1-4; 7 bases are shared with TRBD1. The CDR3 runs to 15 residues. Germline loops: CDR1 LGHDT, CDR2 YNNKEL (reference sequence). The junction had 4 bases not matched to a gene; V was cut back by 6 bases and J by 0 bases. CDR3 in amino acids: CASRETGSTNEKLFF. CDR3 in DNA: TGTGCCAGCAGGGAGACAGGGTCAACTAATGAAAAACTGTTTTTT.

The V gene is TRBV7-3, the J gene TRBJ2-1; 9 bases align to TRBD1. Trimming at V came to 3 bases and at J to 3 bases, leaving 0 bases not matched to a gene. Germline CDR1 SGHTA, CDR2 FQGTGA. CDR3 size: 14 residues. The CDR3 nucleotides read TGTGCCAGCAGCTTGGGACAGGGCTACAATGAGCAGTTCTTC. It codes for CASSLGQGYNEQFF.

A single count supports this clone. The chain is built from TRBV30 and TRBJ1-6; 7 bases are shared with TRBD1. This CDR3 has 15 amino acids. Germline lookup yields CDR1 GTSNPN and CDR2 SVGIG (reference sequence). Germline trimming cut 2 bases from V and 4 bases from J; bases unmatched to any gene: 5. The CDR3 DNA reads TGTGCCTGGAGTCAATGGACAGGATATAATTCACCCCTCCACTTT. It codes for CAWSQWTGYNSPLHF.

The chain's CDR3 is CASRSYGYTF. In DNA form, the CDR3 reads TGTGCCAGCAGGAGCTATGGCTACACCTTC. The rearrangement links TRBV28 to TRBJ1-2; D gene ambiguous. This CDR3 region has 10 residues. Looked up from germline, CDR1 is MDHEN and CDR2 is SYDVKM. The V gene lost 6 bases and the J gene lost 4 bases, with 3 bases spanning the gap.

The chain uses TRBV7-2 and TRBJ2-4; possible D gene TRBD2, 6 bases. Deletions cut 0 bases from V and 0 bases from J, with 18 bases between. The CDR3 length is 19 residues. CDR1 SGHTA and CDR2 FQGNSA come from the germline V gene. The CDR3 DNA is TGTGCCAGCAGCTTAGCGGGGAGGACCGTTATCCTAGCCAAAAACATTCAGTACTTC. Its translation is CASSLAGRTVILAKNIQYF. Full variable domain (remainder filled in from reference TRBV7-2 and TRBJ2-4): GAGVSQSPSNKVTEKGKDVELRCDPISGHTALYWYRQSLGQGLEFLIYFQGNSAPDKSGLPSDRFSAERTGGSVSTLTIQRTQQEDSAVYLCASSLAGRTVILAKNIQYFGAGTRLSVL.